Each of the 32 T cell receptor beta chains below was sequenced from the same sample in a study of T-cell reconstitution after alpha-beta-depleted transplantation in children. The authors prepared the TCRbeta library with unique molecular identifiers. TCRdb recomputed calls from the PCR reads with MiXCR, one row per CDR3 protein. The table shows about 130,000 distinct CDR3 sequences, with 8% to 10% occurring only once. The specimen comprised PBMCs, mostly from graft donor cells, sampled 180 days after TCRalphabeta/CD19-depleted stem cell transplant. These receptor sequences come from a girl in the first two years of life who had a stem cell transplant for combined immunodeficiency, so the T cells may come from the graft donor.

This chain connects TRBV6-2 or TRBV6-3 to TRBJ2-1; 7 nucleotides line up with TRBD2. This CDR3 has 18 residues. The J segment lost 3 bases and the V segment lost 2 bases, leaving 13 bases of the junction unmatched. Germline CDR1 MNHEY, CDR2 SVGEGT. As DNA, the CDR3 is TGTGCCAGCAGTTACGGGGCTTGGGGAGTAGCGGGCTACAATGAGCAGTTCTTC. It encodes CASSYGAWGVAGYNEQFF.

The V call is TRBV7-9, the J call TRBJ2-3; unclear D gene. The germline gives CDR1 SEHNR, CDR2 FQNEAQ (reference sequence). Trimming removed 5 bases from V and 2 bases from J, with 17 bases in between. The CDR3 is made up of 16 amino acids. The CDR3 DNA is TGTGCCAGCAGCCGTATGGGCTACAGCTCCACAGATACGCAGTATTTT. As protein: CASSRMGYSSTDTQYF.

This rearrangement joins TRBV21-1 to TRBJ1-4; the table calls TRBD1, which could not be checked here. TRBV21-1 is a known pseudogene. The CDR3 contains 15 residues. The CDR3 DNA follows: TGTGCCAGCAGCAAAGAGGGGGACAGGAATGAAAAACTGTTTTTT. Translation gives CASSKEGDRNEKLFF.

This clonotype was seen many times. The DNA of the CDR3 is TGTGCCAGCAGCTTAAGGGGGACAGGGGAAAACATTCAGTACTTC. Its protein product is CASSLRGTGENIQYF. This chain uses TRBV7-2 with TRBJ2-4; the match to TRBD1 covers 10 bases. From germline, CDR1 is SGHTA and CDR2 FQGNSA. V lost 2 bases, J lost 5 bases, and 3 bases stayed unmatched. The length of the CDR3 is 15 residues. Using reference TRBV7-2 and TRBJ2-4 for the parts outside the CDR3, the full variable domain is GAGVSQSPSNKVTEKGKDVELRCDPISGHTALYWYRQSLGQGLEFLIYFQGNSAPDKSGLPSDRFSAERTGGSVSTLTIQRTQQEDSAVYLCASSLRGTGENIQYFGAGTRLSVL.

V gene TRBV20-1 combines with J gene TRBJ2-1, with TRBD2 matching 14 bases. V dropped 5 bases and J dropped 7; count of bases not matched to a gene: 7. CDR1 and CDR2 (germline): DFQATT, SNEGSKA (reference sequence). The CDR3 length is 15 residues. The CDR3, as DNA: TGCAGTGCTGTAACCGGACTAGCGGGAGGTAATGAGCAGTTCTTC. Translation: CSAVTGLAGGNEQFF.

A few counts support this clonotype. The chain joins TRBV21-1 to TRBJ2-4; the table assigns TRBD1, which was not confirmed against the DNA. TRBV21-1 corresponds to a pseudogene. The CDR3 loop spans 18 amino acids. CDR3 nucleotide sequence: TGTGCCAGCAGCAAATGGGGTCGGGGCGGAGGGTCCAAAAACATTCAGTACTTC. Translating it yields CASSKWGRGGGSKNIQYF.

There are a few counts of this clonotype. The rearrangement joins TRBV18 to TRBJ2-7; D may correspond to TRBD1 or TRBD2 (5 bases each). The CDR3 length is 15 residues. Germline loops: CDR1 KGHSH, CDR2 LQKENI. V lost 3 bases, J lost 1 base, and 13 bases lay in between. The CDR3 protein is CASSPRGTPSYEQYF. The CDR3 nucleotides read TGTGCCAGCTCACCCAGAGGGACCCCTTCCTACGAGCAGTACTTC.

This clonotype was counted only a few times. The chain is built from TRBV29-1 and TRBJ2-5, with 9 bases aligning to TRBD1. Germline CDR1 and CDR2: SQVTM and ANQGSEA. The CDR3 length is 14 residues. V shed 3 bases, J shed 2 bases, and the junction held 4 bases outside the gene matches. The CDR3 here is CSVDRTGAQETQYF. The CDR3 DNA reads as TGCAGCGTTGACCGGACAGGGGCTCAAGAGACCCAGTACTTC.

The chain is built from TRBV11-2 and TRBJ2-1, with D perhaps matching TRBD1 (5 bases). The CDR3 covers 13 residues. Trimming cost V 0 bases and J 14 bases, with 14 bases left between them. CDR1 SGHAT and CDR2 FQNNGV come from the germline V gene. This CDR3 reads CASSLDRRTSKFF. The CDR3 DNA follows: TGTGCCAGCAGCTTAGATCGACGGACAAGTAAGTTCTTC.

Only a few counts were recorded for this clonotype. The chain employs TRBV12-3 or TRBV12-4 and TRBJ2-1; 7 bases align to TRBD2. Trimming at V came to 7 bases and at J to 6 bases, leaving 9 bases not matched to a gene. The CDR3 length is 14 residues. The CDR3 region is CASTSGLVTNEQFF. The CDR3 nucleotides are TGTGCCAGCACCTCCGGACTAGTGACCAATGAGCAGTTCTTC.

Points on this clonotype: One junction end disagrees with the germline gene, perhaps due to a read error. The chain is built from TRBV4-3 and TRBJ1-1, with 7 positions matching TRBD1. The germline V gene has CDR1 LGHNA and CDR2 YSLEER. This CDR3 spans 15 amino acids. The CDR3 coding sequence is TGCGCCAGCAGTCAAGGGCGACAGGGGAACACTGAAGCTTTCTTT. This sequence encodes CASSQGRQGNTEAFF.

CDR3 nucleotide sequence: TGTGCCAGTAGTATAGAAGAGGGCCCCTCCTACAATGAGCAGTTCTTC. This codes for CASSIEEGPSYNEQFF. The genes are TRBV19 and TRBJ2-1; possibly TRBD2 for D (5 bases). V lost 0 bases and J lost 0, with 9 bases in between. CDR3 size: 16 residues. Germline values: CDR1 LNHDA, CDR2 SQIVND (reference sequence).

The chain carries TRBV12-3 or TRBV12-4 and TRBJ2-7; tentative D call: TRBD1 (6 bases). Trimming removed 5 bases from V and 3 bases from J, with 20 bases in between. This CDR3 has 16 amino acids. In nucleotides, the CDR3 is TGTGCCAGCAGTATCCAGCACAGGGTGAGAGGCTACGAGCAGTACTTC. Translation gives CASSIQHRVRGYEQYF.

This CDR3 reads CASSLAQCGNTEAFF. In DNA, the CDR3 is TGTGCCAGCAGCTTAGCTCAGTGCGGGAACACTGAAGCTTTCTTT. This sequence joins TRBV7-2 and TRBJ1-1; D is ambiguous. The germline CDR1 and CDR2 sequences are SGHTA and FQGNSA. The V end was cut by 0 bases, the J end by 1 base, with 9 bases between. The CDR3 runs 15 residues.

The chain links TRBV5-1 to TRBJ2-1, with 9 bases matching TRBD2. The CDR3 is made up of 16 amino acids. The V segment lost 3 bases and the J segment 5 bases; nucleotides outside the gene matches: 9. Germline-derived CDR1 and CDR2 are SGHRS and YFSETQ. The CDR3, as DNA: TGCGCCAGCAGCTCGGGGGAGGGACTAGCCAACAATGAGCAGTTCTTC. It translates to CASSSGEGLANNEQFF.

This chain uses TRBV5-1 with TRBJ2-7, with a weak D call TRBD1 (7 bases). Per germline, CDR1 SGHRS and CDR2 YFSETQ. V lost 4 bases to trimming and J lost 3 bases, with 14 bases between them. The CDR3 is 14 residues long. The CDR3 protein is CASSPTGRNYEQYF. The CDR3 DNA reads TGCGCCAGCAGCCCGACAGGGAGGAACTACGAGCAGTACTTC.

This clonotype was seen repeatedly, ten times or more. V usage is TRBV9 and J usage is TRBJ2-2; tentative D call: TRBD1 (6 bases). The V gene's germline CDR1 is SGDLS and CDR2 YYNGEE. The CDR3 loop spans 15 amino acids. V lost 5 bases and J lost 0, with 11 bases in between. CDR3 sequence reads: CASRPDSSNTGELFF. The CDR3 DNA follows: TGTGCCAGCAGACCGGACAGTTCGAACACCGGGGAGCTGTTTTTT. Full variable domain (rest looked up from reference TRBV9 and TRBJ2-2): DSGVTQTPKHLITATGQRVTLRCSPRSGDLSVYWYQQSLDQGLQFLIQYYNGEERAKGNILERFSAQQFPDLHSELNLSSLELGDSALYFCASRPDSSNTGELFFGEGSRLTVL.

The gene calls are TRBV27 and TRBJ2-1; maybe TRBD2 (6 bases). CDR1 is MNHEY and CDR2 is SMNVEV in the germline V gene (reference sequence). V lost 2 bases and J lost 5, with 13 bases in between. The CDR3 totals 15 residues. The CDR3 sequence is CASSLIGGNNNEQFF. The CDR3 DNA is TGTGCCAGCAGTTTAATCGGAGGGAATAACAATGAGCAGTTCTTC.

This clonotype was seen many times. The genes are TRBV5-1 and TRBJ2-1; D might be TRBD2 (6 bases). V was cut by 4 bases and J by 5 bases, with 19 bases left in between. The CDR3 length is 16 residues. CDR1 is SGHRS and CDR2 is YFSETQ in the germline V gene. CDR3 protein: CASSPLSGGVNNEQFF. In DNA form, the CDR3 reads TGCGCCAGCAGCCCCCTCAGCGGAGGGGTGAACAATGAGCAGTTCTTC. Full variable domain (missing parts from reference TRBV5-1 and TRBJ2-1): KAGVTQTPRYLIKTRGQQVTLSCSPISGHRSVSWYQQTPGQGLQFLFEYFSETQRNKGNFPGRFSGRQFSNSRSEMNVSTLELGDSALYLCASSPLSGGVNNEQFFGPGTRLTVL.

This chain connects TRBV7-2 to TRBJ2-7, with D hard to call. Deletions cut 1 base from V and 2 bases from J, with 15 bases between. This CDR3 contains 16 residues. Per germline, CDR1 SGHTA and CDR2 FQGNSA. The CDR3 is CASSLVLGRLTYEQYF. Written as DNA, the CDR3 is TGTGCCAGCAGCTTAGTCTTAGGTCGGCTGACCTACGAGCAGTACTTC.

This clonotype was observed a few times. V and J are TRBV7-8 and TRBJ2-3; D ambiguous. V lost 5 bases and J lost 4, with 7 bases in between. Germline V gene data show CDR1 as SGHVS and CDR2 as FQNEAQ. The CDR3 consists of 12 residues. CDR3 protein: CASSPYSDTQYF. The CDR3 DNA reads as TGTGCCAGCAGCCCTTACTCAGATACGCAGTATTTT. Supplemented by reference TRBV7-8 and TRBJ2-3, the full variable domain reads GAGVSQSPRYKVAKRGQDVALRCDPISGHVSLFWYQQALGQGPEFLTYFQNEAQLDKSGLPSDRFFAERPEGSVSTLKIQRTQQEDSAVYLCASSPYSDTQYFGPGTRLTVL.

The table lists this clonotype with a few counts. This sequence joins TRBV27 and TRBJ1-1; 7 bases line up with TRBD1. The germline CDR1 and CDR2 sequences are MNHEY and SMNVEV (reference sequence). This CDR3 is 13 amino acids long. Unmatched junction bases numbered 6, after V lost 3 bases and J lost 8 bases. The CDR3 DNA reads TGTGCCAGCAGTTTCGGGGTAGGGGGCGAAGCTTTCTTT. Its protein is CASSFGVGGEAFF.

This clonotype was observed at least ten times. J is TRBJ2-7 and V is TRBV9; D possibly uses TRBD1 or TRBD2 (6 bases each). This CDR3 region has 15 residues. The germline V gene encodes CDR1 SGDLS and CDR2 YYNGEE. Trimming took 4 bases from V and 0 from J, leaving 14 bases between them. CDR3 loop: CASSPGAGLSYEQYF. The CDR3, as DNA: TGTGCCAGCAGCCCGGGGGCAGGGCTCTCCTACGAGCAGTACTTC.

This clonotype was counted at least ten times. The V call is TRBV6-2 or TRBV6-3, the J call TRBJ2-2; D perhaps matches TRBD1 (6 bases). Germline V lookup: CDR1 MNHEY, CDR2 SVGEGT. The CDR3 is 16 residues long. The V and J ends lost 0 bases and 5 bases respectively, with 13 bases between them. Written as DNA, the CDR3 is TGTGCCAGCAGTTACTCGATGCGCACAGGGACCGGGGAGCTGTTTTTT. It is translated as CASSYSMRTGTGELFF.

This clonotype came up a few times. The rearrangement links TRBV6-4 to TRBJ2-1; unclear D gene. V lost 4 bases and J 5 bases, leaving 12 bases between the germline ends. This CDR3 region has 14 residues. Germline V gene lookup returns CDR1 MRHNA and CDR2 SNTAGT. CDR3 loop: CASSAQGRDNEQFF. The CDR3, as DNA: TGTGCCAGCAGTGCGCAAGGGCGCGACAATGAGCAGTTCTTC.

There are a few counts of this clonotype. The chain couples TRBV7-3 to TRBJ2-3; D call uncertain. V was shortened by 1 base and J by 0 bases, with 5 bases between the two germline ends. This CDR3 is built from 14 residues. Germline-derived CDR1 and CDR2 are SGHTA and FQGTGA. Written as DNA, the CDR3 is TGTGCCAGCAGCTTAATGGGGAGCACAGATACGCAGTATTTT. Protein sequence: CASSLMGSTDTQYF.

The chain uses TRBV5-1 and TRBJ1-1; D gene unclear. Germline V lookup: CDR1 SGHRS, CDR2 YFSETQ. Trimming took off 0 bases at V and 6 bases at J, with 3 bases between the two ends. This CDR3 is 11 amino acids long. CDR3 coding DNA: TGCGCCAGCAGCTTGGGGCCTGAAGCTTTCTTT. Residues: CASSLGPEAFF.

This clonotype was observed a handful of times. The J gene is TRBJ2-7, the V gene TRBV20-1, with a weak D call TRBD1 (6 bases). The CDR3 runs to 12 residues. The ends were cut back, 3 bases at V and 2 bases at J, with 8 bases in the middle. Germline V gives CDR1 DFQATT, CDR2 SNEGSKA (reference sequence). The CDR3 DNA sequence: TGCAGTGCTAGCAACAGGGCCTACGAGCAGTACTTC. Protein sequence: CSASNRAYEQYF.

This chain links TRBV3-1 with TRBJ1-2; D might be TRBD1 (5 bases). Trimming took off 6 bases at V and 6 bases at J, with 14 bases between the two ends. Looked up from germline, CDR1 is LGHDT and CDR2 is YNNKEL (reference sequence). There are 13 residues in the CDR3. CDR3 in amino acids: CASRRRGADGYTF. CDR3 in DNA: TGTGCCAGCAGACGGAGGGGAGCCGATGGCTACACCTTC.

The CDR3 nucleotides are TGTGCCAGCAGCCCCCTAGCGGTTGAGCAGTTCTTC. Translating it yields CASSPLAVEQFF. V usage is TRBV7-2 and J usage is TRBJ2-1, with 7 bases lining up with TRBD2. Trimming removed 5 bases from V and 9 bases from J; junction bases left unmatched: 4. Germline V gene lookup returns CDR1 SGHTA and CDR2 FQGNSA. CDR3 length: 12 amino acids.

J is TRBJ2-5 and V is TRBV21-1; TRBD1 is taken as the D call from the table, unchecked against the DNA. TRBV21-1 constitutes a pseudogene. This CDR3 comprises 17 residues. The CDR3 sequence is CASSKKGPGQYQETQYF. As DNA, the CDR3 is TGTGCCAGCAGCAAGAAGGGCCCGGGACAGTACCAAGAGACCCAGTACTTC.

This clonotype was found a few times. The chain combines TRBV20-1 with TRBJ1-2; TRBD1 agrees at 9 bases. Trimming cost V 4 bases and J 2 bases; bases outside gene matches: 5. CDR3 length: 14 amino acids. From germline, CDR1 is DFQATT and CDR2 SNEGSKA (reference sequence). CDR3 bases: TGCAGTGCTAAGTACAGGGGGCTAAACTATGGCTACACCTTC. Protein: CSAKYRGLNYGYTF.